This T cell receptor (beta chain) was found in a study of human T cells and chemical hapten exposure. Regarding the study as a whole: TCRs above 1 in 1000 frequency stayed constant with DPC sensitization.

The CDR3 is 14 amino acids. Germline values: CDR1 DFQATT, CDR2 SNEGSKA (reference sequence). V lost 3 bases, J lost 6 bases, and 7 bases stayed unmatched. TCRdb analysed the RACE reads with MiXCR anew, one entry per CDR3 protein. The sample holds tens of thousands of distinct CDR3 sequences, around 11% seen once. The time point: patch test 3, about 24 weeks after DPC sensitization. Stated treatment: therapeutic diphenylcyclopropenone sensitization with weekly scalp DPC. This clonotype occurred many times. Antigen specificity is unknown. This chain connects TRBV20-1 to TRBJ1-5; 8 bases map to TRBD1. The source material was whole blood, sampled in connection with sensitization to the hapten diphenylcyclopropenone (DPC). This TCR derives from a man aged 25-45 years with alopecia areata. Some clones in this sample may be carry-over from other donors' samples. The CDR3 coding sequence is TGCAGTGCTAGCGGGCAGGGGGCGGGTCAGCCCCAGCATTTT. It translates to CSASGQGAGQPQHF.